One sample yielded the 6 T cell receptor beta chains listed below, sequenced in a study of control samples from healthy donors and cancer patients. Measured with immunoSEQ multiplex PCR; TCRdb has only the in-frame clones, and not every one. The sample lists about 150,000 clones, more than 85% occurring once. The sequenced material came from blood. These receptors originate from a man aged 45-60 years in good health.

CDR3 residues: CASRQNNEQFF. The CDR3 DNA reads as TGTGCCAGCAGGCAGAACAATGAGCAGTTCTTC. The chain is built from TRBV3-1 (or the pseudogene TRBV3-2) and TRBJ2-1, with D hard to call. The V and J ends lost 6 bases and 5 bases respectively, with 5 bases between them. The CDR3 runs to 11 residues. Germline CDR1 LGHDT, CDR2 YNNKEL (reference sequence).

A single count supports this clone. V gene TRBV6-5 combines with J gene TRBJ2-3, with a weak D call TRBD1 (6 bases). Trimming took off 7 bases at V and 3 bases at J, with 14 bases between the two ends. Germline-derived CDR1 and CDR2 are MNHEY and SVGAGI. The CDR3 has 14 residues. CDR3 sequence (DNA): TGTGCCAGCACCCGAACCAGGGGAACAGATACGCAGTATTTT. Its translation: CASTRTRGTDTQYF.

The CDR3 DNA reads TGTGCCAGCAGCTCATATGAGGGAGGCATTCAGTACTTC. This codes for CASSSYEGGIQYF. The chain has TRBV5-4 and TRBJ2-4; D perhaps matches TRBD2 (6 bases). Germline lookup yields CDR1 SGHNT and CDR2 YYREEE (reference sequence). The ends were cut back, 3 bases at V and 9 bases at J, with 13 bases in the middle. CDR3 size: 13 residues.

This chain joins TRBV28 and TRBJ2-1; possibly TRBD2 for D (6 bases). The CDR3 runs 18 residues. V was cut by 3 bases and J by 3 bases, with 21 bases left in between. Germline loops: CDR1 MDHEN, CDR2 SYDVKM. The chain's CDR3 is CASSLSGRKRVFYNEQFF. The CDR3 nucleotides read TGTGCCAGCAGTTTGTCAGGGCGTAAGCGGGTTTTCTACAATGAGCAGTTCTTC.

The CDR3 sequence is CASSTPPGGGAGGNTIYF. The CDR3, as DNA: TGTGCCAGCAGCACTCCCCCGGGCGGCGGCGCGGGAGGAAACACCATATATTTT. The chain combines TRBV7-2 with TRBJ1-3; D ambiguous. CDR1 SGHTA and CDR2 FQGNSA come from the germline V gene. V was clipped by 5 bases and J by 4 bases, with 24 bases between them. The CDR3 runs to 18 residues.

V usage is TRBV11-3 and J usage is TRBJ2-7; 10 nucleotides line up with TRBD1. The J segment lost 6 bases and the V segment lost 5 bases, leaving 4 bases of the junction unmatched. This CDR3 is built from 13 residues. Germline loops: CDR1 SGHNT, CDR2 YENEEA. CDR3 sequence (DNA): TGTGCCAGCAGCCCGACAGGGGGCTCCGAGCAGTACTTC. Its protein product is CASSPTGGSEQYF. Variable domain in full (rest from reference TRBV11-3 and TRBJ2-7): EAGVVQSPRYKIIEKKQPVAFWCNPISGHNTLYWYLQNLGQGPELLIRYENEEAVDDSQLPKDRFSAERLKGVDSTLKIQPAELGDSAVYLCASSPTGGSEQYFGPGTRLTVT.